These T cell receptor beta chains were read from a single sample in a study of cytomegalovirus exposure and HLA in healthy donors. Data came from immunoSEQ multiplex PCR; TCRdb stores just in-frame clones and leaves some out. The sample yields 120,000 to 150,000 clones, 60% to 80% seen once. The sample comprised PBMCs. The receptors here all came from a woman aged 40 to 49 in good health and CMV-seropositive. Both conserved end residues are part of each CDR3. Fields, in order: D gene, V gene, J gene, clone size, CDR3 protein, CDR3 DNA. A D gene is named only where the DNA matches it firmly. Size tells how often a clone was seen (once, few, many) or the class of an expanded clone, and some rows leave it out.

>TRBD2|TRBV14|TRBJ2-1|few
CASSHLAGASYNEQFF
TGTGCCAGCAGCCATTTAGCGGGGGCGTCCTACAATGAGCAGTTCTTC
>NA|TRBV2|TRBJ1-3|few
CASSDNTGLGNTIYF
TGTGCCAGCAGCGATAATACAGGGTTAGGAAACACCATATATTTT
>NA|TRBV27|TRBJ2-7|NA
CASSRTRTGHYEQYF
TGTGCCAGCAGTCGAACCCGAACAGGGCACTACGAGCAGTACTTC
>TRBD1|TRBV29-1|TRBJ2-7|NA
CSAIQGGHEQYF
TGCAGCGCAATACAGGGGGGCCACGAGCAGTACTTC
>TRBD2|TRBV14|TRBJ2-1|NA
CASSQAIPLGARGASSGNEQFF
TGTGCCAGCAGCCAAGCTATTCCCCTGGGGGCGCGGGGGGCATCGTCGGGCAATGAGCAGTTCTTC
>NA|TRBV6-6|TRBJ1-1|NA
CASRRTGPNTEAFF
TGTGCCAGCAGGCGAACAGGGCCGAACACTGAAGCTTTCTTT
>TRBD1|TRBV11-2|TRBJ1-1|NA
CASSPQGAGTEAFF
TGTGCCAGCAGCCCCCAGGGGGCAGGAACTGAAGCTTTCTTT
>NA|TRBV30|TRBJ2-5|NA
CAWIRTEESRVETQYF
TGTGCCTGGATTCGGACGGAGGAGTCGAGAGTGGAGACCCAGTACTTC
>NA|TRBV5-4|TRBJ2-7|once
CASSWGRGGDYEQYF
TGTGCCAGCAGCTGGGGTAGGGGGGGGGATTACGAGCAGTACTTC
>NA|TRBV2|TRBJ1-3|NA
CASRESPWGGGNTIYF
TGTGCCAGCAGAGAATCACCTTGGGGGGGCGGAAACACCATATATTTT
>NA|TRBV15|TRBJ1-4|few
CATSLQGPPNEKLFF
TGTGCCACCAGTCTACAGGGCCCTCCTAATGAAAAACTGTTTTTT
>TRBD1|TRBV18|TRBJ1-1|NA
CASSRGQGGMNTEAFF
TGTGCCAGCTCACGGGGACAGGGGGGCATGAACACTGAAGCTTTCTTT
>NA|TRBV19|TRBJ1-2|NA
CASSIAYRETYGYTF
TGTGCCAGTAGTATAGCGTACAGGGAAACCTATGGCTACACCTTC
>TRBD1|TRBV27|TRBJ2-5|NA
CASSPRGRETQYF
TGTGCCAGCAGTCCCAGGGGGCGAGAGACCCAGTACTTC
>TRBD2|TRBV2|TRBJ2-7|NA
CASRRLAGTYEQYF
TGTGCCAGCAGACGACTAGCGGGGACCTACGAGCAGTACTTC
>TRBD1|TRBV15|TRBJ1-2|once
CATSRGDRNYGYTF
TGTGCCACCAGCAGAGGGGACAGAAACTATGGCTACACCTTC
>NA|TRBV27|TRBJ1-2|NA
CASSSLGGGYTF
TGTGCCAGCAGTTCCCTCGGGGGAGGCTACACCTTC
>TRBD2|TRBV6-6|TRBJ2-5|NA
CASSHTSGGKETQYF
TGTGCCAGCAGCCACACTAGCGGGGGGAAAGAGACCCAGTACTTC
>NA|TRBV6-5|TRBJ1-2|NA
CASKDTGLAPCGYTF
TGTGCCAGCAAAGACACAGGGTTGGCACCCTGTGGCTACACCTTC
>NA|TRBV21-1|TRBJ2-7|NA
CASSLDRGNSYEQYF
TGTGCCAGTTCCCTTGACAGGGGAAATTCCTACGAGCAGTACTTC
>TRBD2|TRBV5-1|TRBJ2-3|NA
CASSLRLAGPTDTQYF
TGCGCCAGCAGCCTCCGACTAGCGGGGCCCACAGATACGCAGTATTTT
>TRBD2|TRBV7-9|TRBJ2-2|few
CASSMTSGPTGELFF
TGTGCCAGCAGCATGACTAGCGGGCCCACCGGGGAGCTGTTTTTT
>NA|TRBV7-2|TRBJ2-7|NA
CASSFVGGGASYEQYF
TGTGCCAGCAGCTTCGTGGGTGGGGGGGCCTCCTACGAGCAGTACTTC
>TRBD2|TRBV10-3|TRBJ2-3|NA
CAISDPPGLKGLDTQYF
TGTGCCATCAGTGACCCCCCGGGACTAAAGGGGTTGGATACGCAGTATTTT
>TRBD2|TRBV11-2|TRBJ2-1|few
CASSPGGSNEQFF
TGTGCCAGCAGCCCGGGGGGGTCCAATGAGCAGTTCTTC
>TRBD1|TRBV5-1|TRBJ2-2|NA
CASQGQPNTGELFF
TGCGCCAGCCAGGGACAGCCAAACACCGGGGAGCTGTTTTTT
>NA|TRBV20-1|TRBJ2-2|NA
CSAVTSGELFF
TGCAGTGCTGTGACTAGCGGGGAGCTGTTTTTT
>TRBD1|TRBV18|TRBJ2-7|NA
CASSPGDRGYEQYF
TGTGCCAGCTCACCAGGGGACAGGGGCTACGAGCAGTACTTC
>NA|TRBV15|TRBJ2-1|few
CATSREYSLNNEQFF
TGTGCCACCAGCAGAGAATACAGCTTGAACAATGAGCAGTTCTTC
>NA|TRBV5-1|TRBJ2-7|once
CASSLGGGLDEQYF
TGCGCCAGCAGCTTGGGTGGGGGCCTCGACGAGCAGTACTTC
>NA|TRBV30|TRBJ2-2|once
CAWSITGITGELFF
TGTGCCTGGAGTATAACAGGGATCACCGGGGAGCTGTTTTTT
>NA|TRBV2|TRBJ1-1|NA
CASARHPNTEAFF
TGTGCCTCCGCGCGGCATCCGAACACTGAAGCTTTCTTT
>NA|TRBV18|TRBJ1-1|NA
CASSPIRGNTEAFF
TGTGCCAGCTCACCCATACGAGGAAACACTGAAGCTTTCTTT
>NA|TRBV2|TRBJ2-3|NA
CASSPRGEGLSSTDTQYF
TGTGCCAGCAGTCCAAGGGGGGAGGGACTTTCTAGCACAGATACGCAGTATTTT
>NA|TRBV19|TRBJ2-4|NA
CASSTQRVPQYF
TGTGCCAGTAGTACCCAAAGAGTTCCGCAGTACTTC
>TRBD1|TRBV7-2|TRBJ1-2|NA
CASSLYRGSGGYTF
TGTGCCAGCAGCCTATACAGGGGAAGTGGTGGCTACACCTTC
>TRBD1|TRBV19|TRBJ1-5|NA
CASMGTGGNQPQHF
TGTGCCAGTATGGGGACAGGGGGGAATCAGCCCCAGCATTTT
>TRBD1|TRBV11-1|TRBJ1-1|NA
CASSPTGGNTEAFF
TGTGCCAGCAGCCCGACAGGGGGCAACACTGAAGCTTTCTTT
>NA|TRBV11-2|TRBJ1-2|NA
CASSLGGANYGYTF
TGTGCCAGCAGCTTGGGGGGAGCTAACTATGGCTACACCTTC
>TRBD1|TRBV10-2|TRBJ2-1|NA
CASTEDRGDIEQFF
TGCGCCAGCACCGAGGACAGGGGAGATATCGAGCAGTTCTTC
>NA|TRBV7-9|TRBJ2-3|NA
CASSLAGGASTDTQYF
TGTGCCAGCAGCTTAGCAGGCGGGGCTAGCACAGATACGCAGTATTTT
>TRBD1|TRBV6-1|TRBJ1-1|NA
CASRSTGDTEAFF
TGTGCCAGCAGGTCGACAGGGGACACTGAAGCTTTCTTT
>TRBD1|TRBV29-1|TRBJ2-1|NA
CSVAILVRGSSYNEQFF
TGCAGCGTTGCGATCCTGGTCAGGGGGAGCTCCTACAATGAGCAGTTCTTC
>NA|TRBV2|TRBJ1-3|few
CASRPRGAGGNTIYF
TGTGCCAGCAGACCGCGGGGGGCAGGTGGAAACACCATATATTTT
>NA|TRBV7-9|TRBJ2-7|once
CASSLGVQLAYEQYF
TGTGCCAGCAGTCTAGGGGTCCAGCTCGCCTACGAGCAGTACTTC
>NA|TRBV5-4|TRBJ2-1|NA
CASRLDWNEQFF
TGTGCCAGCAGACTCGACTGGAATGAGCAGTTCTTC
>TRBD1|TRBV12-5|TRBJ1-1|NA
CASGLTQTQGLSAFF
TGTGCTAGTGGTTTGACTCAAACACAGGGGCTTTCAGCTTTCTTT
>NA|TRBV2|TRBJ1-3|once
CASSEGGSYSGNTIYF
TGTGCCAGCAGTGAGGGGGGATCTTACTCTGGAAACACCATATATTTT
>NA|TRBV29-1|TRBJ2-2|NA
CSVGGAGELFF
TGCAGCGTTGGAGGCGCCGGGGAGCTGTTTTTT
>NA|TRBV9|TRBJ2-3|few
CASSDRPGTPTATQYF
TGTGCCAGCAGCGACCGGCCCGGGACTCCCACGGCTACGCAGTATTTT
>NA|TRBV6-5|TRBJ1-1|NA
CASTQRGNTEAFF
TGTGCCAGCACTCAACGGGGGAACACTGAAGCTTTCTTT
>TRBD2|TRBV2|TRBJ2-3|NA
CASSPRTSGGADTQYF
TGTGCCAGCAGTCCCCGGACTAGCGGGGGGGCAGATACGCAGTATTTT
>NA|TRBV28|TRBJ1-1|NA
CASSFGFSSGAFF
TGTGCCAGCAGTTTTGGTTTTAGTTCGGGGGCTTTCTTT
>TRBD2|TRBV7-3|TRBJ2-3|NA
CASSPGLAVTDTQYF
TGTGCCAGCAGCCCTGGACTAGCGGTCACAGATACGCAGTATTTT
>NA|TRBV7-6|TRBJ2-3|NA
CASSLAGPWQSTDTQYF
TGTGCCAGCAGCTTAGCGGGGCCGTGGCAAAGCACAGATACGCAGTATTTT
>TRBD2|TRBV5-1|TRBJ2-7|NA
CASSPGTSGTEQYF
TGCGCCAGCAGCCCGGGGACTAGCGGGACCGAGCAGTACTTC